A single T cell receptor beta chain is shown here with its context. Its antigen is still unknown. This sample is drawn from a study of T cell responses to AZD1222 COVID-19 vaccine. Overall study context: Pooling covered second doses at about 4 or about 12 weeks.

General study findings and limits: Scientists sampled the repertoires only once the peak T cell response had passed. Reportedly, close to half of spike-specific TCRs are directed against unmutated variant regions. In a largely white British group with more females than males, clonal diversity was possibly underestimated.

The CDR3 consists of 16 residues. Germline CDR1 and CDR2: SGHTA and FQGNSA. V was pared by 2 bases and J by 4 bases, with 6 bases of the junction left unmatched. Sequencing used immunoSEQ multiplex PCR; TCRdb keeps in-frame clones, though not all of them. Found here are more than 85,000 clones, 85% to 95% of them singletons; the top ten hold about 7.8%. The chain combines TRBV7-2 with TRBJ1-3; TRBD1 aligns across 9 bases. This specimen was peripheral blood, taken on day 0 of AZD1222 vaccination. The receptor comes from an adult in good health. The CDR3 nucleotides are TGTGCCAGCAGCTTAAAGGGGACAGGGTTCGGAAACACCATATATTTT. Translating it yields CASSLKGTGFGNTIYF.